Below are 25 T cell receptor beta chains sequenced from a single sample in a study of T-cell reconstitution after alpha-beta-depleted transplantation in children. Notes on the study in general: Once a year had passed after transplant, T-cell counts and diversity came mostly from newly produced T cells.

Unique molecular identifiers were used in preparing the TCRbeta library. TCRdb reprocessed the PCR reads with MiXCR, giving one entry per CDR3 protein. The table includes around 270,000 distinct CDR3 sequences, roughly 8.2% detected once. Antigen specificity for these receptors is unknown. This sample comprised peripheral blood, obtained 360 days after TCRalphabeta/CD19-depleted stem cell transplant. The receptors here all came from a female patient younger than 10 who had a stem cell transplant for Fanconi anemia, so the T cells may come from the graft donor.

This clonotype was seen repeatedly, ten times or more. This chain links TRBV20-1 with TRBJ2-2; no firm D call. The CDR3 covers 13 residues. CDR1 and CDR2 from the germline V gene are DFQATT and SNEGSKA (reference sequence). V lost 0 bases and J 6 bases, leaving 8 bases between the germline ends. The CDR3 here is CSARDREAGELFF. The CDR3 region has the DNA TGCAGTGCTAGAGATAGGGAAGCCGGGGAGCTGTTTTTT.

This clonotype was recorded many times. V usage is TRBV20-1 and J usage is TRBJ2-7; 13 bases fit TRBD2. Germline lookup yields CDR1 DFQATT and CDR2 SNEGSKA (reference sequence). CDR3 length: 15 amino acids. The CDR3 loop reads CSGDGGTSGKYEQYF. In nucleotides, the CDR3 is TGCAGCGGCGATGGAGGGACTAGCGGGAAGTACGAGCAGTACTTC.

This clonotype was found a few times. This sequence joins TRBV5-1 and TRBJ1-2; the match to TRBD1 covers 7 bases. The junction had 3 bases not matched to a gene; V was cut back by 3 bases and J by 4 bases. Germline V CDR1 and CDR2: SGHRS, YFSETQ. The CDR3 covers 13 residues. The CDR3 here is CASSSGQPYGYTF. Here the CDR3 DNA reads TGCGCCAGCAGCTCGGGACAGCCCTATGGCTACACCTTC. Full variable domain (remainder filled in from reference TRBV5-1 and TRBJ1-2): KAGVTQTPRYLIKTRGQQVTLSCSPISGHRSVSWYQQTPGQGLQFLFEYFSETQRNKGNFPGRFSGRQFSNSRSEMNVSTLELGDSALYLCASSSGQPYGYTFGSGTRLTVV.

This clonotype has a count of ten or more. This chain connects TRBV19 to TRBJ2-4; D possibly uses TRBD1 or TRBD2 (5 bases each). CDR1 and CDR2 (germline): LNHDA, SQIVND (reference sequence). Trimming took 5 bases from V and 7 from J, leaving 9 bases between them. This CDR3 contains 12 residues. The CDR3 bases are TGTGCCAGTAGTCGGGGCTGGAACATTCAGTACTTC. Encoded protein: CASSRGWNIQYF.

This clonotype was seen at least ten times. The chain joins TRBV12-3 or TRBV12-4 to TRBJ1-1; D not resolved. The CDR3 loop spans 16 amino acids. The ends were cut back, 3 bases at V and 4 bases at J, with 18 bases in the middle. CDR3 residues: CASSFRRAPSGTEAFF. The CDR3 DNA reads TGTGCCAGCAGTTTTCGGAGGGCCCCGAGTGGCACTGAAGCTTTCTTT.

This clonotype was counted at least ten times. The CDR3 spells CASSVTSGKETQYF. The CDR3 DNA reads as TGTGCCAGCAGCGTCACTAGCGGCAAAGAGACCCAGTACTTC. The chain recombines TRBV11-1 with TRBJ2-5; 8 positions match TRBD2. The CDR3 loop spans 14 amino acids. Trimming cost V 5 bases and J 3 bases; bases outside gene matches: 5. From germline, CDR1 is SGHAT and CDR2 FQDESV (reference sequence).

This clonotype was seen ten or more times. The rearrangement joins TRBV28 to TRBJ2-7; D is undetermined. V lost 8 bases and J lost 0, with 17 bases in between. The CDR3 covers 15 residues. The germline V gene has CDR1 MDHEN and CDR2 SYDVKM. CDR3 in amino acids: CASSSYSESSYEQYF. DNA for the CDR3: TGTGCCAGCTCCTCTTACTCTGAAAGCTCCTACGAGCAGTACTTC. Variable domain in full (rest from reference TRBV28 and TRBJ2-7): DVKVTQSSRYLVKRTGEKVFLECVQDMDHENMFWYRQDPGLGLRLIYFSYDVKMKEKGDIPEGYSVSREKKERFSLILESASTNQTSMYLCASSSYSESSYEQYFGPGTRLTVT.

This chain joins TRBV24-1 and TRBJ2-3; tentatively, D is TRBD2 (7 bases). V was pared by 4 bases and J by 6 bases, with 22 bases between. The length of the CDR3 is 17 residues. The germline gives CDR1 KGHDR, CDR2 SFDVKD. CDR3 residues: CATSEGKGGAFGDTQYF. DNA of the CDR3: TGTGCCACCAGTGAGGGGAAGGGGGGGGCCTTTGGGGATACGCAGTATTTT.

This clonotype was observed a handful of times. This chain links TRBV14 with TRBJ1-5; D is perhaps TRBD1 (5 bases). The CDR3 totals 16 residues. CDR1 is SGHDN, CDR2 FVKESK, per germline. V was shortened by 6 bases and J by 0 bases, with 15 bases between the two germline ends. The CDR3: CASSGGGAYSNQPQHF. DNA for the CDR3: TGTGCCAGCAGTGGGGGAGGGGCGTATAGCAATCAGCCCCAGCATTTT.

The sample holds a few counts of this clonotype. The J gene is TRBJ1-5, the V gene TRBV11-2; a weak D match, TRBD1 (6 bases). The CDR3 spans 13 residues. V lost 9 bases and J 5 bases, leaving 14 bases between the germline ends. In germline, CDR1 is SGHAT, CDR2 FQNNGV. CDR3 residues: CASSRGGDQPQHF. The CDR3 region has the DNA TGTGCCAGTTCTAGGGGGGGGGATCAGCCCCAGCATTTT.

CDR3 residues: CASSLGITWQGSEAFF. The CDR3 nucleotides are TGTGCCAGCAGCTTAGGGATAACGTGGCAGGGGTCTGAAGCTTTCTTT. The V and J genes are TRBV7-8 and TRBJ1-1; weak D call: TRBD1 (6 bases). CDR3 size: 16 residues. The germline gives CDR1 SGHVS, CDR2 FQNEAQ. The V and J ends lost 1 base and 6 bases respectively, with 18 bases between them. The full variable domain, completed using reference TRBV7-8 and TRBJ1-1, is GAGVSQSPRYKVAKRGQDVALRCDPISGHVSLFWYQQALGQGPEFLTYFQNEAQLDKSGLPSDRFFAERPEGSVSTLKIQRTQQEDSAVYLCASSLGITWQGSEAFFGQGTRLTVV.

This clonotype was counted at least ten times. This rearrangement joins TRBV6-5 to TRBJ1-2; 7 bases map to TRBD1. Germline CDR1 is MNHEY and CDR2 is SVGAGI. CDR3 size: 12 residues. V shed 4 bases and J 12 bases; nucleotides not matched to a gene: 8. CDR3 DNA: TGTGCCAGCAGTTGGGACAGAATTAGCCACACCTTC. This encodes CASSWDRISHTF.

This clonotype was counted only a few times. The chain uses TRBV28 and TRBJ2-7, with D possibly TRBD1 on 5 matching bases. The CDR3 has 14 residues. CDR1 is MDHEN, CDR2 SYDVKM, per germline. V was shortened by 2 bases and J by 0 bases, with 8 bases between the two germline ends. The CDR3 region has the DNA TGTGCCAGCAGTTTACCCGGACACTCCTACGAGCAGTACTTC. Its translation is CASSLPGHSYEQYF.

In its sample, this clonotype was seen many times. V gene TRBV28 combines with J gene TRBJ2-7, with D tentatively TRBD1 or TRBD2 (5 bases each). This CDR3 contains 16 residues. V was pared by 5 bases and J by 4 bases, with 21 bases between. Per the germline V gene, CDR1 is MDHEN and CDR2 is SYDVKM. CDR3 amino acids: CASSIPPGTASYEQYF. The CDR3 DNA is TGTGCCAGCAGTATCCCGCCCGGGACCGCCAGTTACGAGCAGTACTTC.

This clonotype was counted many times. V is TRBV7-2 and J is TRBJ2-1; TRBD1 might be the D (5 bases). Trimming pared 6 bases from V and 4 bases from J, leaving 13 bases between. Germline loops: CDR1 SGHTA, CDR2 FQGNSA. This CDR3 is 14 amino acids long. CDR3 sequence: CASRGASLYNEQFF. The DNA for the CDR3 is TGTGCCAGCAGAGGGGCATCCTTGTACAATGAGCAGTTCTTC.

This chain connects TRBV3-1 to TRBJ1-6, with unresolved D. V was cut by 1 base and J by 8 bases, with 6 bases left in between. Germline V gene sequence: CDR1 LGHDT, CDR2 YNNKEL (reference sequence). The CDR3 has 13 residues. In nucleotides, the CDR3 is TGTGCCAGCAGCCAAGTTGTGGATTCACCCCTCCACTTT. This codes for CASSQVVDSPLHF.

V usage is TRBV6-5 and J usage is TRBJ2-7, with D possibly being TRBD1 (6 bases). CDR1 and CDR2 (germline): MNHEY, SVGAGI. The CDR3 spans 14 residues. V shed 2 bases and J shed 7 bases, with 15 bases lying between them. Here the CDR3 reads CASSYTYRVDEQYF. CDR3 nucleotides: TGTGCCAGCAGTTACACCTACAGGGTCGATGAGCAGTACTTC.

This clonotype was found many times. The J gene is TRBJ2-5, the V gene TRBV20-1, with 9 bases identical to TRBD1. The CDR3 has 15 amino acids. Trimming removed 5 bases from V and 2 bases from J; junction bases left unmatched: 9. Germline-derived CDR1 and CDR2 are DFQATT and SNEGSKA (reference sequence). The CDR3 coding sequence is TGCAGTGCTGTGAGCGGGGACAGGGTACAAGAGACCCAGTACTTC. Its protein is CSAVSGDRVQETQYF.

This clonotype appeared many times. The CDR3: CASSYARNQPQHF. In DNA, the CDR3 is TGTGCCAGCAGTTACGCCCGCAATCAGCCCCAGCATTTT. The V gene is TRBV6-6, the J gene TRBJ1-5; D is ambiguous. The CDR3 extends over 13 amino acids. V dropped 2 bases and J dropped 2 bases, with 4 bases sitting between them. Germline V gives CDR1 MNHNY, CDR2 SVGAGI (reference sequence).

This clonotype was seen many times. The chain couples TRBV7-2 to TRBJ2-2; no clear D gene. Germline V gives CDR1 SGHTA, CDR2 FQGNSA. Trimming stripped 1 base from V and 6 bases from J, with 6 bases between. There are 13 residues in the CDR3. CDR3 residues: CASSLGQAGELFF. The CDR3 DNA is TGTGCCAGCAGCTTAGGTCAGGCCGGGGAGCTGTTTTTT.

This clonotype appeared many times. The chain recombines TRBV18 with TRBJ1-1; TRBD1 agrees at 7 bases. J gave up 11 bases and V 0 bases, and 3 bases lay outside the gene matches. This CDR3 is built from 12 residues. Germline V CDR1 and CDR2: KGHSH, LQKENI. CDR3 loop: CASSPPDRVAFF. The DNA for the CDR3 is TGTGCCAGCTCACCACCAGACAGGGTGGCTTTCTTT.

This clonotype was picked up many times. As DNA, the CDR3 is TGTGCCAGCAGTTACTCCCGACAGGGGGCAAAATACGAGCAGTACTTC. As protein: CASSYSRQGAKYEQYF. J is TRBJ2-7 and V is TRBV6-5; 10 nucleotides agree with TRBD1. CDR3 length: 16 residues. CDR1 and CDR2 (germline): MNHEY, SVGAGI. J lost 4 bases, V lost 0 bases, and 6 bases had no gene match.

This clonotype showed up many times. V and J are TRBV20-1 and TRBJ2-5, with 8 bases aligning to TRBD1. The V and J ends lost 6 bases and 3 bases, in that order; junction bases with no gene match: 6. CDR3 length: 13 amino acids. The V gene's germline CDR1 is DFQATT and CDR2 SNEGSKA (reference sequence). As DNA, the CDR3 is TGCAGTGCCCCGCCGACAGGGGAAGAGACCCAGTACTTC. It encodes CSAPPTGEETQYF.

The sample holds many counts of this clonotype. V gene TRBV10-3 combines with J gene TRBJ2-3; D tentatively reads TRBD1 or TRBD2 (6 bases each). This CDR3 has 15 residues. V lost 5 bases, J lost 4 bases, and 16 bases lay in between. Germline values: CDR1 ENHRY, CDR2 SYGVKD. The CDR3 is CAISRDTRGADTQYF. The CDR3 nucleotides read TGTGCCATCAGTCGGGACACGAGGGGGGCAGATACGCAGTATTTT.

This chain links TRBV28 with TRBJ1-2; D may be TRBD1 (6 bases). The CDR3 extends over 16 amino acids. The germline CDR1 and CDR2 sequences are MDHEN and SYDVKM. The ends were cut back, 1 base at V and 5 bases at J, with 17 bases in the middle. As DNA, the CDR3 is TGTGCCAGCAGTTTATCTGTGTCGGACAGCCTTTATGGCTACACCTTC. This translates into CASSLSVSDSLYGYTF.